The 3 T cell receptor beta chains listed next were all sequenced from one sample in a study of T-cell memory formation after mild COVID-19. A single record per CDR3 protein comes from TCRdb applying MiXCR to the 5' RACE reads. The top ten hold under 15% of the sample, which has 500,000 to 550,000 distinct CDR3 sequences, roughly 22% seen once. Sequencing used PBMCs or a T cell subset sorted from them (not recorded which). These receptors all come from an adult woman who had mild COVID-19 (a few samples of this study predate the infection). Cell type and time point are not known.

This clonotype was recorded a few times. The J gene is TRBJ2-2, the V gene TRBV12-3 or TRBV12-4; D is undetermined. This CDR3 comprises 13 residues. The germline V and J ends were trimmed by 6 bases and 7 bases, with 12 bases remaining between them. Here the CDR3 reads CASREMTNGELFF. The CDR3 DNA is TGTGCCAGCAGGGAAATGACCAACGGGGAGCTGTTTTTT.

V usage is TRBV19 and J usage is TRBJ2-5; unclear D gene. Per the germline V gene, CDR1 is LNHDA and CDR2 is SQIVND (reference sequence). V was clipped by 5 bases and J by 7 bases, with 17 bases between them. The CDR3 is made up of 14 amino acids. DNA for the CDR3: TGTGCCAGTAGTTCGAGTGGGGTCACGGGGACCCAGTACTTC. It encodes CASSSSGVTGTQYF.

The rearrangement uses TRBV19 and TRBJ2-3, with TRBD1 matching over 10 bases. The CDR3 runs 15 residues. J gave up 6 bases and V 8 bases, and 11 bases lay outside the gene matches. CDR1 and CDR2 from the germline V gene are LNHDA and SQIVND (reference sequence). Here the CDR3 DNA reads TGTGCCAGTCGGCAGGGACAGGGGTATCAGGATACGCAGTATTTT. Its protein product is CASRQGQGYQDTQYF.